The clone carrying this TCR beta chain came up a few times. Its antigen is undetermined. They built TCR cDNA with 5'RACE template switching, a step that put in a universal primer site and UMIs. TCRdb independently ran MiXCR on the 5' RACE reads; one entry per CDR3 protein. Altogether roughly 170,000 distinct CDR3 sequences are present, roughly 6.2% being singletons, with the ten largest covering 2.9%. The sample comes from a study of T cells after yellow fever vaccination. V was pared by 6 bases and J by 2 bases, with 7 bases of the junction left unmatched. This CDR3 has 17 residues. Study outcomes and limitations: Subsequent to the booster, the majority of primary-vaccination clones reappeared (96% CD4, around 85% CD8). A small share of clonotypes appeared in both CD4 and CD8 compartments.

The chain joins TRBV12-3 or TRBV12-4 to TRBJ2-2, with TRBD1 matching over 12 bases. The TCR comes from a man aged 18-30 years who received the YFV17D yellow fever vaccine. Specimen: CD4+ T cells sorted from PBMCs, collected on the day of the first yellow fever vaccination. The CDR3 nucleotides are TGTGCCAGCAGCCCGGGACAGGGGGCTCCCAACACCGGGGAGCTGTTTTTT. Its protein is CASSPGQGAPNTGELFF.